Listed below are T cell receptor beta chains from one sample, sequenced in a study of T cells after yellow fever vaccination. MiXCR, run by TCRdb on the 5' RACE reads, gives a single entry per CDR3 protein. This table has about 320,000 distinct CDR3 sequences, approximately 4.5% appearing once. The specimen was PBMCs, collected 15 days after the yellow fever booster vaccination. These receptors all come from a man younger than 35 who received the YFV17D yellow fever vaccine. Both conserved end residues are part of each CDR3. Each record gives: D gene, clone size, J gene, V gene, CDR3 length, CDR3 protein, CDR3 DNA. The D gene is left open where the match is weak. Size is stated for part of the rows, as once, few or many counts, or as a class when the clone is expanded.

D gene: TRBD1; clone size: few; J gene: TRBJ1-2; V gene: TRBV3-1; CDR3 length: 14; CDR3 protein: CASSSTDRAYGYTF; CDR3 DNA: TGTGCCAGCAGTTCAACAGACAGGGCCTATGGCTACACCTTC
D gene: .; clone size: many; J gene: TRBJ2-5; V gene: TRBV7-6; CDR3 length: 13; CDR3 protein: CASSLRRGETQYF; CDR3 DNA: TGTGCCAGCAGCCTCCGTAGGGGGGAGACCCAGTACTTC
D gene: TRBD1; clone size: many; J gene: TRBJ1-3; V gene: TRBV29-1; CDR3 length: 13; CDR3 protein: CSVPDRAGNTIYF; CDR3 DNA: TGCAGCGTTCCGGACAGGGCTGGAAACACCATATATTTT
D gene: .; clone size: .; J gene: TRBJ1-5; V gene: TRBV20-1; CDR3 length: 14; CDR3 protein: CSAASMGGNQPQHF; CDR3 DNA: TGCAGTGCTGCGTCGATGGGCGGCAATCAGCCCCAGCATTTT
D gene: .; clone size: many; J gene: TRBJ2-4; V gene: TRBV6-2/TRBV6-3; CDR3 length: 18; CDR3 protein: CASREPGLKALTKNIQYF; CDR3 DNA: TGTGCCAGCAGAGAACCGGGACTCAAAGCCCTAACCAAAAACATTCAGTACTTC
D gene: TRBD1; clone size: few; J gene: TRBJ1-3; V gene: TRBV12-3/TRBV12-4; CDR3 length: 15; CDR3 protein: CASSFGTGGGNTIYF; CDR3 DNA: TGTGCCAGCAGTTTTGGGACAGGGGGTGGAAACACCATATATTTT
D gene: TRBD1; clone size: few; J gene: TRBJ2-2; V gene: TRBV7-3; CDR3 length: 16; CDR3 protein: CASSPNPGQGTGELFF; CDR3 DNA: TGTGCCAGCAGCCCCAATCCTGGACAGGGAACCGGGGAGCTGTTTTTT
D gene: .; clone size: many; J gene: TRBJ2-5; V gene: TRBV6-5; CDR3 length: 15; CDR3 protein: CASSSQWSSAETQYF; CDR3 DNA: TGTGCCAGCAGTTCCCAATGGTCTTCGGCGGAGACCCAGTACTTC
D gene: TRBD1; clone size: few; J gene: TRBJ1-1; V gene: TRBV7-9; CDR3 length: 16; CDR3 protein: CASSRTAGQGNTEAFF; CDR3 DNA: TGTGCCAGCAGCAGAACCGCTGGACAGGGTAACACTGAAGCTTTCTTT
D gene: .; clone size: few; J gene: TRBJ2-7; V gene: TRBV7-2; CDR3 length: 13; CDR3 protein: CASSPRRGHEQYF; CDR3 DNA: TGTGCCAGCAGCCCGCGGCGGGGCCACGAGCAGTACTTC
D gene: .; clone size: many; J gene: TRBJ2-7; V gene: TRBV5-5; CDR3 length: 14; CDR3 protein: CASSHTPKSYEQYF; CDR3 DNA: TGTGCCAGCAGCCATACTCCAAAATCCTACGAGCAGTACTTC
D gene: .; clone size: .; J gene: TRBJ1-1; V gene: TRBV9; CDR3 length: 14; CDR3 protein: CASSVETGNTEAFF; CDR3 DNA: TGTGCCAGCAGCGTCGAAACTGGGAACACTGAAGCTTTCTTT
D gene: TRBD1; clone size: .; J gene: TRBJ1-1; V gene: TRBV6-5; CDR3 length: 15; CDR3 protein: CASSVQTGGNTEAFF; CDR3 DNA: TGTGCCAGCAGTGTCCAGACAGGGGGGAACACTGAAGCTTTCTTT
D gene: TRBD1; clone size: .; J gene: TRBJ1-6; V gene: TRBV6-2/TRBV6-3; CDR3 length: 15; CDR3 protein: CASTGTGANSGPLHF; CDR3 DNA: TGTGCCAGCACCGGGACAGGGGCCAATTCCGGACCCCTCCACTTT
D gene: .; clone size: many; J gene: TRBJ2-5; V gene: TRBV3-1; CDR3 length: 16; CDR3 protein: CASSQDTAGGAVAQYF; CDR3 DNA: TGTGCCAGCAGCCAAGATACGGCAGGAGGCGCGGTGGCCCAGTACTTC
D gene: TRBD1; clone size: many; J gene: TRBJ2-1; V gene: TRBV10-3; CDR3 length: 15; CDR3 protein: CAIRTTGSSYNEQFF; CDR3 DNA: TGTGCCATCAGGACGACAGGGAGCTCCTACAATGAGCAGTTCTTC
D gene: .; clone size: .; J gene: TRBJ1-1; V gene: TRBV29-1; CDR3 length: 12; CDR3 protein: CSGMGLQPQAFF; CDR3 DNA: TGCAGCGGGATGGGTCTACAGCCCCAAGCTTTCTTT
D gene: .; clone size: .; J gene: TRBJ2-5; V gene: TRBV12-3/TRBV12-4; CDR3 length: 14; CDR3 protein: CASSRTQGGETQYF; CDR3 DNA: TGTGCCAGCAGTCGAACACAGGGAGGGGAGACCCAGTACTTC
D gene: TRBD1; clone size: .; J gene: TRBJ1-2; V gene: TRBV5-8; CDR3 length: 14; CDR3 protein: CASNLYRGEYGYTF; CDR3 DNA: TGTGCCAGCAACTTGTACAGGGGCGAGTATGGCTACACCTTC
D gene: .; clone size: many; J gene: TRBJ1-1; V gene: TRBV4-1; CDR3 length: 11; CDR3 protein: CASSQAREAFF; CDR3 DNA: TGCGCCAGCAGCCAAGCCCGGGAAGCTTTCTTT
D gene: .; clone size: .; J gene: TRBJ2-1; V gene: TRBV5-4; CDR3 length: 15; CDR3 protein: CASSFGGGEYNEQFF; CDR3 DNA: TGTGCCAGCAGCTTTGGAGGGGGTGAATACAATGAGCAGTTCTTC
D gene: .; clone size: many; J gene: TRBJ2-3; V gene: TRBV10-3; CDR3 length: 15; CDR3 protein: CAISEVLGGEGTQYF; CDR3 DNA: TGTGCCATCAGTGAGGTGCTGGGGGGCGAGGGTACGCAGTATTTT
D gene: .; clone size: many; J gene: TRBJ1-4; V gene: TRBV15; CDR3 length: 15; CDR3 protein: CATSGGSGRNEKLFF; CDR3 DNA: TGTGCCACCAGCGGTGGAAGTGGGAGGAATGAAAAACTGTTTTTT
D gene: TRBD1; clone size: many; J gene: TRBJ2-7; V gene: TRBV10-3; CDR3 length: 15; CDR3 protein: CAISGTGGRTYEQYF; CDR3 DNA: TGTGCCATCAGTGGGACAGGGGGCAGGACCTACGAGCAGTACTTC
D gene: .; clone size: few; J gene: TRBJ2-5; V gene: TRBV4-1; CDR3 length: 15; CDR3 protein: CASSPSQGFGETQYF; CDR3 DNA: TGCGCCAGCAGCCCTTCGCAGGGCTTTGGAGAGACCCAGTACTTC
D gene: .; clone size: few; J gene: TRBJ2-1; V gene: TRBV29-1; CDR3 length: 13; CDR3 protein: CSVEGGGRNEQFF; CDR3 DNA: TGCAGCGTTGAGGGTGGGGGCCGCAATGAGCAGTTCTTC
D gene: TRBD1; clone size: many; J gene: TRBJ1-5; V gene: TRBV18; CDR3 length: 15; CDR3 protein: CASSLETGGNQPQHF; CDR3 DNA: TGTGCCAGCTCACTGGAGACAGGGGGCAATCAGCCCCAGCATTTT
D gene: TRBD1; clone size: many; J gene: TRBJ2-3; V gene: TRBV7-9; CDR3 length: 15; CDR3 protein: CASSPRDRVTDTQYF; CDR3 DNA: TGTGCCAGCAGCCCCCGGGACAGGGTTACAGATACGCAGTATTTT
D gene: TRBD2; clone size: .; J gene: TRBJ2-3; V gene: TRBV3-1; CDR3 length: 16; CDR3 protein: CASSQEQRGGSDTQYF; CDR3 DNA: TGTGCCAGCAGCCAAGAACAGCGGGGGGGAAGCGATACGCAGTATTTT